This record covers a single TCR beta chain. Its cognate antigen has yet to be identified. No much larger clone is present one base from it, and per-base qualities are unavailable. Using the deep immunoSEQ assay, multiplex PCR amplified TCR CDR3 regions from genomic DNA. For each cell subset, the extracted genomic DNA was distributed evenly across all wells of several immunoSEQ 96-well plates, and each plate served as one replicate. For sorted subsets, around 200 ng genomic DNA, equal to tens of thousands of T cell genomes, was loaded into each replicate PCR. The purified libraries were quantified using a Qubit 3.0 fluorometer, sized with a Bioanalyzer 2100, and then quantified again using the KAPA Library Quantification kit. Each immunoSEQ 96-well plate was sequenced on its own single-read 150-cycle Illumina NextSeq 550 flow cell. The source study handled its data this way. The immunoSEQ output contained only junctional sequences without quality scores, so filtering could not match that applied to full-length reads. Sequences were annotated with PyIR, a Python wrapper for IgBLAST v1.9, using IMGT germline references to assign V/J genes and CDR3. Reads were removed for weak V/J assignments (E-value above 1e-6), missing CDR3, stop codons, out-of-frame junctions, or ambiguous translated residues. V3J clonotypes were defined by identical inferred V gene, J gene, and CDR3 amino acid sequence. The percentage overlap between two repertoires was calculated by dividing the number of shared unique clonotypes by the size of the smaller repertoire. Repertoire richness was assessed with RTK rarefaction, the Chao1 estimator, and Recon v2.1 estimates of unobserved clonotypes. For all TCRbeta clonotypes obtained by the gDNA method from a handful of donors, generation probabilities were computed with OLGA. This is the immuneACCESS table as TCRdb keeps it, with only in-frame sequences that have V and J called. A part of the clones is gone; compared with another copy, unresolved V genes explain less than half, and the rest is unexplained. V, J and clone size derive from that table, while D and trimming were established from the DNA sequence. The sample contains some 200,000 clones, approximately 92% of them found a single time. More than 0.065% of the sample is held by the ten biggest clonotypes.

The data derive from a study of shared clonotypes between healthy human individuals (dated by TCRdb to between 2020 and 2021). Turning to the overall study: Three men and a couple of women, aged 18 to 49 years, made up the cohort. For each donor, CD4 naive and CD4 memory were each run on three plates, CD8 naive on two plates, and CD8 memory on one plate. The study deeply sequenced blood TCR repertoires of about five healthy adults to estimate repertoire size and the extent of clonotype sharing between individuals. To increase sequencing depth and limit assay-specific biases, TCR repertoire library preparation and sequencing were carried out by different laboratories using diverse techniques. Between about 0.85 and 8.9 billion PBMCs per donor were obtained by leukapheresis.

CDR1 and CDR2 are drawn from the germline V gene: KGHSH, LQKENI. V is reduced by 3 bases and J by 7 bases, leaving a spacing of 3 bases between them. From the cysteine through the phenylalanine, the CDR3 covers 11 amino acids. Left in the record is the CDR3 DNA by itself, 33 bases read in frame from the first base. The donors were healthy, HIV-negative adults with no recently reported acute infections or vaccinations. Only Caucasian adults living in Nashville, Tennessee, USA were represented among the donors. Magnetic negative selection was used to enrich CD4+ T cells, after which naive cells were positively selected on CD45RA and the negative fraction became the memory subset. After blood collection by leukapheresis, PBMCs were isolated using Ficoll-Histopaque density gradient centrifugation and then cryopreserved in the vapor phase of liquid nitrogen. Purity and quantity of every magnetically sorted T cell population were checked by analytical flow cytometry. Genomic DNA was isolated from every sorted fraction and measured by UV absorbance on a Nanodrop 2000c.

Summary of the overall study and its limitations: Sharing across several donors was observed for approximately 5% of naive CD4, 3.5% of naive CD8, 2% to 2.5% of memory CD4, and about 0.4% of memory CD8 clonotypes. Incomplete sequencing was indicated by rarefaction of sorted-subset datasets, despite the large sequencing depth. The small number of donors limited the genetic and exposure-history diversity represented. Only blood was sampled, and tissue TCR repertoires likely differ from those in blood. Estimated clonotype richness was generally larger for naive than for memory subsets. Compared with non-shared clonotypes, the clonotypes found in all four sorted-subset donors had higher generation probabilities. Pairwise subsampling indicated that sequencing depth was expected to affect the degree of clonotype sharing among donors.

The chain uses TRBV18 and TRBJ1-4; no D segment can be confidently identified. The specimen was naive CD4+ T cells sorted from blood. The sample's cell subset or site label, in plain terms: CD45RA+ positively selected. The sequence derives from a woman younger than 45 in good health. The bases read TGTGCCAGCTCACCCGGTGAAAAACTGTTTTTT. Its translation reads: CASSPGEKLFF.